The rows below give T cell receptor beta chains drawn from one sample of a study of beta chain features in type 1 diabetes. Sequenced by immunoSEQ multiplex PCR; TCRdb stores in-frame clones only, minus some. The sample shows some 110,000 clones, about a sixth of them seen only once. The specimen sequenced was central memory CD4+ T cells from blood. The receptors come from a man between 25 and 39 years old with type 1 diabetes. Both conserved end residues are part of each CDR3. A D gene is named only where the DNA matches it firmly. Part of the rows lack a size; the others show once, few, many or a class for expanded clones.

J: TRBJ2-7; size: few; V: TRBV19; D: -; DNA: TGTGCCAGTAGTATAGATACGCTGGGCCACGAGCAGTACTTC; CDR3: CASSIDTLGHEQYF
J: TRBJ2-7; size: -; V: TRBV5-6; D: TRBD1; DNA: TGTGCCAGCAGCTGGGACAGGGGAGGGGAGCAGTACTTC; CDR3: CASSWDRGGEQYF
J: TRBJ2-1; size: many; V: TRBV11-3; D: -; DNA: TGTGCCAGCAGCCCCTCGACAGGCTTAGCAAATGAGCAGTTCTTC; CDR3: CASSPSTGLANEQFF
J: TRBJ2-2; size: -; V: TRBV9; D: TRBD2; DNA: TGTGCCAGCAGCCCTAGCGGGACTACGAACACCGGGGAGCTGTTTTTT; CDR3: CASSPSGTTNTGELFF
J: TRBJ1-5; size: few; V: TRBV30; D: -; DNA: TGTGCCTGGAGTGTCGCGGGGAATCAGCCCCAGCATTTT; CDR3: CAWSVAGNQPQHF
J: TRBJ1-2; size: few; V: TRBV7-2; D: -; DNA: TGTGCCAGCAGCAATTACTTAGTGGGGGCGTCTGGCTACACCTTC; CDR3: CASSNYLVGASGYTF
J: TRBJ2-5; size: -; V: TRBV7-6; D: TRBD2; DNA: TGTGCCAGCAGCCCTCGGACTAGCGGGGGGGCTGAGACCCAGTACTTC; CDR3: CASSPRTSGGAETQYF
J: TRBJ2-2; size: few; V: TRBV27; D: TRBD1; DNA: TGTGCCAGCACATATAGGGGGCAAGACACCGGGGAGCTGTTTTTT; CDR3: CASTYRGQDTGELFF
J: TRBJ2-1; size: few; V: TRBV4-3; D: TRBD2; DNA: TGCGCCAGCAGCCAAACGGGACTAGCGGGGGGCCCCAATGAGCAGTTCTTC; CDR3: CASSQTGLAGGPNEQFF
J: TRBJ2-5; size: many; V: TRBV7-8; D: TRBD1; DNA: TGTGCCAGCAGCCGACAGGGGAGTGAAGAGACCCAGTACTTC; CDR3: CASSRQGSEETQYF
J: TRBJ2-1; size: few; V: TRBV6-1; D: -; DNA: TGTGCCAGCACTATGACGGTTTACAATGAGCAGTTCTTC; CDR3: CASTMTVYNEQFF
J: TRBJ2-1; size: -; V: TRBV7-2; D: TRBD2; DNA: TGTGCCAGCAGCCCCTTGGGACTAGCGGGGGGAGGTGAGCAGTTCTTC; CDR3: CASSPLGLAGGGEQFF
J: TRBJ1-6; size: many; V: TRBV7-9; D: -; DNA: TGTGCCAGCAGCCGTCGTAGGGAACGCTCACCCCTCCACTTT; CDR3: CASSRRRERSPLHF
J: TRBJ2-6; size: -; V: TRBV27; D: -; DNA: TGTGCCAGCAGAGCCTCTGGGGCCAACGTCCTGACTTTC; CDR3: CASRASGANVLTF
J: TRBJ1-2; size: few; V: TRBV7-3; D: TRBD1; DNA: TGTGCCAGCAGCGCCGGACAGGACTATGGCTACACCTTC; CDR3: CASSAGQDYGYTF
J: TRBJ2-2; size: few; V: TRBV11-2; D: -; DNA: TGTGCCAGCAGCTTTTCTAGCGTACTCACCGGGGAGCTGTTTTTT; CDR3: CASSFSSVLTGELFF
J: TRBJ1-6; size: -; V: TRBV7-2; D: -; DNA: TGTGCCAGCAGCCTTCGACAGGATTCACCCCTCCACTTT; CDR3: CASSLRQDSPLHF
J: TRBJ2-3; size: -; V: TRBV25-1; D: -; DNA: TGTGCCAGCAGTGAAGGCGGAGGCACAGATACGCAGTATTTT; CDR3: CASSEGGGTDTQYF
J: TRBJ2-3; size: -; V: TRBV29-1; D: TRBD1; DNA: TGCAGCGCCGACCGACAGGGGGGAAACACAGATACGCAGTATTTT; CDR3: CSADRQGGNTDTQYF
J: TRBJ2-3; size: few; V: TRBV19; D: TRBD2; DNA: TGTGCCAGTACCCCCGGGACTAGCGGGGGCCGCACAGATACGCAGTATTTT; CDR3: CASTPGTSGGRTDTQYF
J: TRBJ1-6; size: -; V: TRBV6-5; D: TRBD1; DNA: TGTGCCAGCGGTCGGGGACAGAAGAATTCACCCCTCCACTTT; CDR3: CASGRGQKNSPLHF
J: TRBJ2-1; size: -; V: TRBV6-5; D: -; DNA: TGTGCCAGCAGTTACTCCGCTGGTGTTGATGAGCAGTTCTTC; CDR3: CASSYSAGVDEQFF
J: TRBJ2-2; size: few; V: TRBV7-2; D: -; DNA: TGTGCCAGCAGCTGGGGACGGTCCGGGGAGCTGTTTTTT; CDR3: CASSWGRSGELFF
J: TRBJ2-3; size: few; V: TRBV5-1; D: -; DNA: TGCGCCAGCAGCTTGTCAAGGGTCCTGAATACGCAGTATTTT; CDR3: CASSLSRVLNTQYF
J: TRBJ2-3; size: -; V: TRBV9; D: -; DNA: TGTGCCAGCAGCGTAGCTAGCAAAGATACGCAGTATTTT; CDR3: CASSVASKDTQYF
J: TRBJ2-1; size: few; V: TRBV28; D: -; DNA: TGTGCCAGCAGTTCTACGGGGACAAAATACAATGAGCAGTTCTTC; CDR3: CASSSTGTKYNEQFF
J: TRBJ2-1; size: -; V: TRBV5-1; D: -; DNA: TGCGCCAGCAGCTTGGCCCAGGCCTACAATGAGCAGTTCTTC; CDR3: CASSLAQAYNEQFF
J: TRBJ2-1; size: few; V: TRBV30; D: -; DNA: TGTGCCTGGAAAGGCGGGGTGAATGAGCAGTTCTTC; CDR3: CAWKGGVNEQFF
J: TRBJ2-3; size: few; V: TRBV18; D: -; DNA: TGTGCCAGCTCACCACCAAGTCTCCAGGCAGATACGCAGTATTTT; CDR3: CASSPPSLQADTQYF
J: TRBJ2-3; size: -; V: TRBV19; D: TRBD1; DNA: TGTGCCAGTAGCCCGGACAGGGGCACAGATACGCAGTATTTT; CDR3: CASSPDRGTDTQYF
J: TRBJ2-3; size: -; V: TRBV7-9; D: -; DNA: TGTGCCAGCAGCCCGACAGGGGAGGGAGATACGCAGTATTTT; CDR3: CASSPTGEGDTQYF
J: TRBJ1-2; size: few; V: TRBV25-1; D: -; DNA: TGTGCCAGCAGCCTCGGGACACAGATCTATGGCTACACCTTC; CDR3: CASSLGTQIYGYTF
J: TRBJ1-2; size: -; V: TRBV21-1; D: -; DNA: TGTGCCAGCAGACCAATGGACAGGAGTGGCTACACCTTC; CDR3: CASRPMDRSGYTF
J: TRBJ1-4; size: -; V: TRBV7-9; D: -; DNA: TGTGCCAGCAGCTCCCCCCCGGGAGGCACTAATGAAAAACTGTTTTTT; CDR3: CASSSPPGGTNEKLFF
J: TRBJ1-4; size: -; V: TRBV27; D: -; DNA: TGTGCCAGCAGTCTAGGTTGGGAGGGAGAAAAACTGTTTTTT; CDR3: CASSLGWEGEKLFF
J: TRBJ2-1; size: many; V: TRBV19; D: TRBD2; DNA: TGTGCCAGTAGGCCACCGGGACTAGCGGGGAGGGGTGAGCAGTTCTTC; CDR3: CASRPPGLAGRGEQFF
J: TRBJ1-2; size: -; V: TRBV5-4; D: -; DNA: TGTGCCAGCAGCTCGGGTCAGGGAACTAACTATGGCTACACCTTC; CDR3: CASSSGQGTNYGYTF
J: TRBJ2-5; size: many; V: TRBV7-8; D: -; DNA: TGTGCCAGCAGCTTAGGAGGGGTACAGACCCAGTACTTC; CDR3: CASSLGGVQTQYF
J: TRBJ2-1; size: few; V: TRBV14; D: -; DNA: TGTGCCAGCAGCCAAGATCGGGCTAGCCACCAGTTCTTC; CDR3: CASSQDRASHQFF
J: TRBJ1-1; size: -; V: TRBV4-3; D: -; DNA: TGCGCCAGCAGCGAATCGACGGCCCGAGGTGGTGAAGCTTTCTTT; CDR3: CASSESTARGGEAFF
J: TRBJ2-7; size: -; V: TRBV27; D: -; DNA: TGTGCCAGCCGTACAGCCGGGCAGGGCGAGCAGTACTTC; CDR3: CASRTAGQGEQYF
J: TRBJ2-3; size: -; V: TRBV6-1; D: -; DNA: TGTGCCAGCAGTGAGGGCGGCAGAACCACGAATACGCAGTATTTT; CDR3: CASSEGGRTTNTQYF